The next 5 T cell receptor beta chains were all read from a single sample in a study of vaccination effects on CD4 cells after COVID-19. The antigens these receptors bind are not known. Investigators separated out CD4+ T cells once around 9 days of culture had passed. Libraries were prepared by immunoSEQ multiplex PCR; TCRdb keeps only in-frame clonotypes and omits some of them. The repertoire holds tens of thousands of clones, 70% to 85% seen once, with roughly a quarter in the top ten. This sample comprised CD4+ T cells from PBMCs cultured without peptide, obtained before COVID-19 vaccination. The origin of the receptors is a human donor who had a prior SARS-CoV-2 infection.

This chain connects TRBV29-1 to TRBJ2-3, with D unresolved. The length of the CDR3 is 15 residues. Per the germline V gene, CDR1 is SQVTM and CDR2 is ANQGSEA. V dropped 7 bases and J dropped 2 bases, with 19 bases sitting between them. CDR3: CSAGRTRLITDTQYF. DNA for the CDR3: TGCAGCGCCGGACGGACCCGTCTCATCACAGATACGCAGTATTTT.

CDR3 protein: CASSPLRAYNSPLHF. The CDR3 region has the DNA TGTGCCAGCTCACCCTTGAGGGCTTATAATTCACCCCTCCACTTT. The chain combines TRBV18 with TRBJ1-6, with D uncertain. CDR1 KGHSH and CDR2 LQKENI come from the germline V gene. This CDR3 contains 15 residues. Trimming left V 3 bases short and J 4 bases short, with 10 bases between. Together with reference TRBV18 and TRBJ1-6, the CDR3 gives the full variable domain: NAGVMQNPRHLVRRRGQEARLRCSPMKGHSHVYWYRQLPEEGLKFMVYLQKENIIDESGMPKERFSAEFPKEGPSILRIQQVVRGDSAAYFCASSPLRAYNSPLHFGNGTRLTVT.

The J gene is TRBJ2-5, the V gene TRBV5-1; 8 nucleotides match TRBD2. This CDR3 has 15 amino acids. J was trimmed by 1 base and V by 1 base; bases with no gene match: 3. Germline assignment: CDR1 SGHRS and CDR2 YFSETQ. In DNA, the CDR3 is TGCGCCAGCAGCTTGATTAGCGGGACCCAAGAGACCCAGTACTTC. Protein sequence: CASSLISGTQETQYF.

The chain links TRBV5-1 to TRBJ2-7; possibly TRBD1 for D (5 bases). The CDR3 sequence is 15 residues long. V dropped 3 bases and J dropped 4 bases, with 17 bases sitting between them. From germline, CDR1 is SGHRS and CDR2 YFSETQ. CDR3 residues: CASSWEMDTIYEQYF. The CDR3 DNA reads TGCGCCAGCAGCTGGGAAATGGACACCATTTACGAGCAGTACTTC. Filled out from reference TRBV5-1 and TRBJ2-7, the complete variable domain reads KAGVTQTPRYLIKTRGQQVTLSCSPISGHRSVSWYQQTPGQGLQFLFEYFSETQRNKGNFPGRFSGRQFSNSRSEMNVSTLELGDSALYLCASSWEMDTIYEQYFGPGTRLTVT.

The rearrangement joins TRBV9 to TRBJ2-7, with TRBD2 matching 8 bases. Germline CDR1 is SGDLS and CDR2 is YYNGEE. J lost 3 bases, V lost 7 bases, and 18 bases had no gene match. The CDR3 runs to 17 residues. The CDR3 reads CASDHPTLAGPNYEQYF. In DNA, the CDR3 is TGTGCCAGCGACCACCCCACTCTAGCGGGTCCTAACTACGAGCAGTACTTC.